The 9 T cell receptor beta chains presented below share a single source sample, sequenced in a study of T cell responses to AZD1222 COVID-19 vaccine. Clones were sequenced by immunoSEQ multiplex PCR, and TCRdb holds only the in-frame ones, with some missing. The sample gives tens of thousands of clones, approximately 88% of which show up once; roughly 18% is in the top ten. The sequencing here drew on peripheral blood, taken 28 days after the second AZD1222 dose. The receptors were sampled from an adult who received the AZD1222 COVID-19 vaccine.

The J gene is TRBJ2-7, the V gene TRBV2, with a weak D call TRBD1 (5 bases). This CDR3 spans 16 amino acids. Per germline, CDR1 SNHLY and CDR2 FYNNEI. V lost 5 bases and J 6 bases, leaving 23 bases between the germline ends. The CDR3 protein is CASSSGFRGLVGEQYF. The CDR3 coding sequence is TGTGCCAGCAGTTCTGGGTTTAGGGGCCTGGTTGGCGAGCAGTACTTC. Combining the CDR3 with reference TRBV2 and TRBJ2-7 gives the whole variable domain EPEVTQTPSHQVTQMGQEVILRCVPISNHLYFYWYRQILGQKVEFLVSFYNNEISEKSEIFDDQFSVERPDGSNFTLKIRSTKLEDSAMYFCASSSGFRGLVGEQYFGPGTRLTVT.

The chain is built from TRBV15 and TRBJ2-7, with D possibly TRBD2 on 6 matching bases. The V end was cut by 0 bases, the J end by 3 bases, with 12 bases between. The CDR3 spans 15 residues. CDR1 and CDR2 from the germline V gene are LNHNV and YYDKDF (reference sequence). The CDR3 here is CATSRDGTGNYEQYF. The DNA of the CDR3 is TGTGCCACCAGCAGAGATGGGACTGGAAACTACGAGCAGTACTTC.

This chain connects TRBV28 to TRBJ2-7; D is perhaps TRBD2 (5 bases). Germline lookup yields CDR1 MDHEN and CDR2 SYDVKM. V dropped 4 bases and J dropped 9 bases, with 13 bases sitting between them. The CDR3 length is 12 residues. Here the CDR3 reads CASSSGSLGQYF. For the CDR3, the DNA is TGTGCCAGCAGTTCGGGGTCCTTGGGGCAGTACTTC.

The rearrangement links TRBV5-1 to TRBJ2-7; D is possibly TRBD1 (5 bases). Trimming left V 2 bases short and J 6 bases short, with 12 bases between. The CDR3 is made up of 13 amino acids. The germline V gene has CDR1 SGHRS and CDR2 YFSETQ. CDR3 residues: CASSLSGYAEQYF. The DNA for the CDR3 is TGCGCCAGCAGCTTATCAGGGTATGCCGAGCAGTACTTC.

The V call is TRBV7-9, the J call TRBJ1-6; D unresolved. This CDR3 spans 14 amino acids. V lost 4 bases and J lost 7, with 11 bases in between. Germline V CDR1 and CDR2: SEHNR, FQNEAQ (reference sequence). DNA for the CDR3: TGTGCCAGCAGCTCCGGGGATCCCAATTCACCCCTCCACTTT. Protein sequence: CASSSGDPNSPLHF.

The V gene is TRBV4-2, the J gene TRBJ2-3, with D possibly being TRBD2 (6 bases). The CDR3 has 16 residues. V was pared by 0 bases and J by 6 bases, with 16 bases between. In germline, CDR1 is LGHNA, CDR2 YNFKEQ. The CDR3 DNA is TGTGCCAGCAGCCAAGAAATAGCGGCCAGCGGGGATACGCAGTATTTT. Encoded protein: CASSQEIAASGDTQYF.

This chain's CDR3 is CAISEGGRAVRREQYF. The CDR3 DNA is TGTGCCATCAGTGAAGGTGGAAGGGCAGTTCGCCGGGAGCAGTACTTC. The gene calls are TRBV10-3 and TRBJ2-7; D is unresolved. Germline CDR1 and CDR2: ENHRY and SYGVKD. This CDR3 comprises 16 residues. V gave up 3 bases and J gave up 7 bases, with 22 bases separating them.

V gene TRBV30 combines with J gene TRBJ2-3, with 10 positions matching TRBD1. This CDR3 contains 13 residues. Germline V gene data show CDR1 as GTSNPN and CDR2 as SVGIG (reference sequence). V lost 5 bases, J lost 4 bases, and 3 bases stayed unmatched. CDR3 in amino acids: CAWLTGGPDTQYF. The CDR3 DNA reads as TGTGCCTGGTTGACAGGGGGCCCAGATACGCAGTATTTT.

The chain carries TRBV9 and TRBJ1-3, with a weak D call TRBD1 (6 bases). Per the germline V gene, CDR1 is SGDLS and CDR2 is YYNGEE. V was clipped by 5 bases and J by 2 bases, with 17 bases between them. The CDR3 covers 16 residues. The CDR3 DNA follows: TGTGCCAGCAGTCCCGACCCCAGGGGTGCTGGAAACACCATATATTTT. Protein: CASSPDPRGAGNTIYF.